Shown below are 9 T cell receptor beta chains from a single sample sequenced in a study of shared clonotypes between healthy human individuals. Sequencing was performed with immunoSEQ multiplex PCR; in TCRdb, only in-frame clones are kept and a portion is missing. The sample consists of about 2.4 million clones, approximately 92% of them appearing once. Sequencing used naive CD4+ T cells sorted from blood. Documented subset: CD45RA+ positively selected. These receptors all come from a man aged 18 to 35 in good health.

This chain links TRBV18 with TRBJ2-5, with 9 bases matching TRBD1. V dropped 4 bases and J dropped 1; count of bases not matched to a gene: 7. The CDR3 spans 16 residues. Germline CDR1 is KGHSH and CDR2 is LQKENI. DNA of the CDR3: TGTGCCAGCTCACGGGGGACAGGGAATCCCCAAGAGACCCAGTACTTC. Protein product: CASSRGTGNPQETQYF.

To note about this clone: Other DNA sequences in the same sample also yield this CDR3. The chain has TRBV19 and TRBJ2-1; D perhaps matches TRBD2 (6 bases). Trimming removed 3 bases from V and 0 bases from J, with 9 bases in between. Germline V gene data show CDR1 as LNHDA and CDR2 as SQIVND (reference sequence). The CDR3 is 15 amino acids. CDR3 region: CASSMEGSSYNEQFF. CDR3 DNA: TGTGCCAGTAGTATGGAGGGAAGCTCCTACAATGAGCAGTTCTTC.

The chain links TRBV19 to TRBJ1-4; a possible D gene is TRBD1 (6 bases). The germline V gene encodes CDR1 LNHDA and CDR2 SQIVND (reference sequence). The CDR3 loop spans 15 amino acids. Trimming cost V 5 bases and J 8 bases, with 18 bases left between them. CDR3 loop: CASSPRWGPSEKLFF. The DNA of the CDR3 is TGTGCCAGTAGTCCCCGTTGGGGGCCGAGCGAAAAACTGTTTTTT.

The chain joins TRBV30 to TRBJ2-1, with TRBD1 identical over 9 bases. V lost 1 base to trimming and J lost 3 bases; unmatched junction nucleotides: 13. This CDR3 has 18 amino acids. Germline lookup yields CDR1 GTSNPN and CDR2 SVGIG (reference sequence). The chain's CDR3 is CAWSADPGTGLDYNEQFF. CDR3 bases: TGTGCCTGGAGTGCCGACCCAGGGACAGGGCTAGACTACAATGAGCAGTTCTTC.

V and J are TRBV5-1 and TRBJ2-7; 10 bases agree with TRBD1. The CDR3 covers 15 residues. J gave up 6 bases and V 3 bases, and 9 bases lay outside the gene matches. Germline loops: CDR1 SGHRS, CDR2 YFSETQ. As DNA, the CDR3 is TGCGCCAGCAGCTCCGACGGGACAGGGGTCGGCGAGCAGTACTTC. Its translation: CASSSDGTGVGEQYF.

The V call is TRBV11-2, the J call TRBJ2-1; D not certain. CDR1 and CDR2 (germline): SGHAT, FQNNGV. CDR3 length equals 16 residues. The V gene lost 2 bases and the J gene lost 7 bases, with 18 bases spanning the gap. The CDR3 spells CASSLSPGAVVNEQFF. CDR3 DNA: TGTGCCAGCAGCTTAAGCCCCGGCGCAGTGGTAAATGAGCAGTTCTTC.

The chain is built from TRBV2 and TRBJ2-1, with 8 bases fitting TRBD2. The CDR3 contains 15 residues. From germline, CDR1 is SNHLY and CDR2 FYNNEI. The ends lost 8 bases at V and 7 bases at J; junction bases unmatched: 13. The CDR3 spells CASGGGKGDRNEQFF. CDR3 bases: TGTGCCAGCGGCGGGGGGAAGGGGGATCGGAATGAGCAGTTCTTC.

For this clone: At one end the junction does not follow the germline gene, possibly because of a read error. This CDR3 is CASNTGYSSPLHF. Written as DNA, the CDR3 is TGTGCCAGCAACACAGGGTATAGTTCACCCCTCCACTTT. The chain uses TRBV28 and TRBJ1-6; tentative D call: TRBD1 (6 bases). In germline, CDR1 is MDHEN, CDR2 SYDVKM. The CDR3 contains 13 residues. The variable domain in full, completed from reference TRBV28 and TRBJ1-6, reads DVKVTQSSRYLVKRTGEKVFLECVQDMDHENMFWYRQDPGLGLRLIYFSYDVKMKEKGDIPEGYSVSREKKERFSLILESASTNQTSMYLCASNTGYSSPLHFGNGTRLTVT.

V gene TRBV27 combines with J gene TRBJ2-3, with 9 bases fitting TRBD1. V lost 6 bases and J lost 2; bases outside the gene matches: 6. The CDR3 length is 15 residues. Germline-derived CDR1 and CDR2 are MNHEY and SMNVEV (reference sequence). CDR3 in amino acids: CASSSRDRATDTQYF. The CDR3 bases are TGTGCCAGCAGCAGCCGGGACAGGGCCACAGATACGCAGTATTTT.